This T cell receptor beta chain was found in a study of T cell responses to AZD1222 COVID-19 vaccine. Study-wide points: Females outnumbered males among donors, who were mostly white British; clonal diversity was possibly underestimated. Mapped onto spike, vaccine-associated CD4 TCRs spanned it and were dominant at 160-218 and 743-854.

The CDR3 runs 13 residues. Trimming removed 7 bases from V and 4 bases from J, with 11 bases in between. Germline-derived CDR1 and CDR2 are LNHDA and SQIVND (reference sequence). Comments on this clone: The antigen remains unidentified.

Pooling covered second doses at about 4 or about 12 weeks. Assay: immunoSEQ multiplex PCR; the TCRdb copy retains only in-frame clones and omits some. The table shows tens of thousands of clones, with around nine tenths occurring only once. This TCR was sampled from an adult who received the AZD1222 COVID-19 vaccine. The sequenced sample was peripheral blood, obtained 28 days after the second AZD1222 dose. The chain couples TRBV19 to TRBJ1-5, with D possibly matching TRBD1 (5 bases). CDR3 DNA: TGTGCCAGTACTCAGGGTTGGAATCAGCCCCAGCATTTT. This encodes CASTQGWNQPQHF.